The 9 T cell receptor beta chains below all came from one sample that was sequenced in a study of OX40 agonist ivuxolimab in advanced cancers. Method: immunoSEQ multiplex PCR; TCRdb's copy keeps in-frame clones and lacks some. Of about 64,000 clones in the sample, less than 95% were seen once. The input for sequencing was CD4+ or CD8+ T cells sorted from blood, taken in a trial of the OX40 agonist ivuxolimab. These receptors were obtained from an adult with an advanced solid tumor such as melanoma, head and neck, liver or kidney cancer.

This sequence joins TRBV9 and TRBJ2-3; D may be TRBD1 or TRBD2 (6 bases each). Looked up from germline, CDR1 is SGDLS and CDR2 is YYNGEE. The CDR3 runs to 17 residues. V was clipped by 0 bases and J by 2 bases, with 16 bases between them. DNA for the CDR3: TGTGCCAGCAGCGTAGTGGGGGGCAGCTTCCCCACAGATACGCAGTATTTT. As protein: CASSVVGGSFPTDTQYF.

V and J are TRBV19 and TRBJ2-7; 11 bases map to TRBD1. This CDR3 is built from 15 residues. Trimming removed 6 bases from V and 6 bases from J; junction bases left unmatched: 10. Per germline, CDR1 LNHDA and CDR2 SQIVND (reference sequence). This CDR3 is CASSPPGTGGGEQYF. The DNA for the CDR3 is TGTGCCAGTAGCCCACCCGGGACAGGGGGTGGCGAGCAGTACTTC.

A single count supports this clone. V gene TRBV6-5 combines with J gene TRBJ2-7; the D is unclear. V was pared by 2 bases and J by 0 bases, with 8 bases between. Per germline, CDR1 MNHEY and CDR2 SVGAGI. There are 14 residues in the CDR3. CDR3 nucleotide sequence: TGTGCCAGCAGTTACAGTGACAACTCCTACGAGCAGTACTTC. Translated, it gives CASSYSDNSYEQYF.

This sequence joins TRBV13 and TRBJ2-1; 10 positions agree with TRBD2. From germline, CDR1 is PRHDT and CDR2 FYEKMQ (reference sequence). V trimming: 2 bases; J trimming: 8 bases; junction bases outside the gene matches: 6. The CDR3 totals 15 residues. The CDR3 reads CASSLRTSGWDEQFF. The CDR3, as DNA: TGTGCCAGCAGCTTAAGGACTAGCGGCTGGGATGAGCAGTTCTTC.

V and J are TRBV7-9 and TRBJ2-7; maybe TRBD2 (6 bases). The V gene lost 5 bases and the J gene lost 3 bases, with 14 bases spanning the gap. The CDR3 length is 14 residues. Germline V gives CDR1 SEHNR, CDR2 FQNEAQ (reference sequence). CDR3 loop: CASSRSGLSYEQYF. In DNA, the CDR3 is TGTGCCAGCAGCCGATCGGGACTCAGCTACGAGCAGTACTTC.

V gene TRBV2 combines with J gene TRBJ2-3; TRBD1 is a possible D gene (6 bases). Trimming took off 9 bases at V and 3 bases at J, with 25 bases between the two ends. The CDR3 spans 17 residues. Germline CDR1 SNHLY, CDR2 FYNNEI. The CDR3 DNA is TGTGCCAGTAAACGGACAGCTACTAGTTTGGGGACAGATACGCAGTATTTT. Translating gives CASKRTATSLGTDTQYF. Combining the CDR3 with reference TRBV2 and TRBJ2-3 gives the whole variable domain EPEVTQTPSHQVTQMGQEVILRCVPISNHLYFYWYRQILGQKVEFLVSFYNNEISEKSEIFDDQFSVERPDGSNFTLKIRSTKLEDSAMYFCASKRTATSLGTDTQYFGPGTRLTVL.

This clone showed up just once. V gene TRBV5-1 combines with J gene TRBJ2-1; 7 bases match TRBD2. After removal of 2 bases from V and 6 bases from J, the junction contained 2 bases not matched to a gene. Germline V lookup: CDR1 SGHRS, CDR2 YFSETQ. The CDR3 extends over 13 amino acids. Written as DNA, the CDR3 is TGCGCCAGCAGCTTATCTAGCGGCAATGAGCAGTTCTTC. This sequence encodes CASSLSSGNEQFF.

This clone showed up just once. The rearrangement joins TRBV19 to TRBJ1-3; D uncertain. Trimming cost V 3 bases and J 1 base, with 10 bases left between them. This CDR3 is 15 amino acids long. From germline, CDR1 is LNHDA and CDR2 SQIVND (reference sequence). As DNA, the CDR3 is TGTGCCAGTAGTATGGGCGCAACATCTGGAAACACCATATATTTT. Its protein is CASSMGATSGNTIYF.

This sequence joins TRBV6-1 and TRBJ2-7, with D tentatively TRBD1 (6 bases). The V end was cut by 4 bases, the J end by 1 base, with 17 bases between. CDR3 size: 16 residues. Germline V CDR1 and CDR2: MNHNS, SASEGT. CDR3 sequence (DNA): TGTGCCAGCAGTGTAGGTAGGGGGACGGATTCCTACGAGCAGTACTTC. Its protein is CASSVGRGTDSYEQYF.